The TCR beta chain under discussion was sequenced for a study of CD8 T cells in ankylosing spondylitis (dated by TCRdb to about 2017). In terms of the full investigation: T cell receptor beta repertoires were profiled in healthy donors and ankylosing spondylitis patients so that disease-linked TCR variants could be found. The whole study cohort included 108 healthy donors and around 24 ankylosing spondylitis patients. Peripheral blood samples were taken, and synovial fluid was additionally collected from ankylosing spondylitis patients. General study outcomes and caveats: Some motif variants had previously been reported in the synovial fluid and blood of reactive arthritis patients, which suggests shared mechanisms of disease initiation. A CD8+ phenotype was shown by the disease-linked clones, which were found at relatively low frequencies in peripheral blood. According to the report, matched synovial fluid samples from ankylosing spondylitis patients were significantly enriched for the disease-linked clones. A TCR beta motif made up of 7 to 9 highly homologous amino acid variants appeared to be characteristic of blood from ankylosing spondylitis patients.

The data were produced on an Illumina HiSeq 2500. Quantitative 5'-RACE with molecular barcodes was the method used to prepare the TCR beta libraries. In the source study's methods: A new computational method, built on a probabilistic model of VDJ rearrangement, was used to identify disease-linked TCR variants. TCRdb cleaned the public reads at Q25 with fastp, built clones with MiXCR and kept in-frame beta chains. Every distinct CDR3 protein forms one entry, paired with its most common genes and DNA. TCRdb, not the original authors, processed these V and J calls. The sample table contains 5,000 or so distinct CDR3 sequences; only one count was recorded for 2.1% of them. The top ten constitute about half of the sample. The table lists this clonotype with many counts. Its antigen has not been determined. No base qualities exist here, and no much larger clone lies one base off it. The cysteine opens and the phenylalanine closes a CDR3 of 15 amino acids. The sequence is cut down to CDR3 DNA, 45 bases in frame from base 1. The germline V gene provides CDR1 SGDLS and CDR2 YYNGEE. Cut back by 0 bases and 2 bases, the V and J ends lie 10 bases apart.

This TCR derives from a male donor with ankylosing spondylitis or in good health (not recorded which). Sequencing input: blood, either unsorted or a sorted T cell fraction (not recorded which). The chain is encoded by TRBV9 joined to TRBJ2-3, with the identity of the D gene unclear. The nucleotide sequence is TGTGCCAGCAGCGTAGCTCGCCTGTCCACAGATACGCAGTATTTT. It codes for CASSVARLSTDTQYF.